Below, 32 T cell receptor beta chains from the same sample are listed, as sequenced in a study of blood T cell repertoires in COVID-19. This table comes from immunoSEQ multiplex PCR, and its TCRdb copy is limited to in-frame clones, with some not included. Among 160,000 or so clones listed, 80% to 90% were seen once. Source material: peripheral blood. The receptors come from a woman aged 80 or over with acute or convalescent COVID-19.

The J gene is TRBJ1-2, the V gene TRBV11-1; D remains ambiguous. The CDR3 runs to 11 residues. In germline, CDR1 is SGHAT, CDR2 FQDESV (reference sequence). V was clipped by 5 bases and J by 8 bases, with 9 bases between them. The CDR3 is CASSNPGGYTF. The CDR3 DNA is TGTGCCAGCAGCAACCCCGGGGGCTACACCTTC.

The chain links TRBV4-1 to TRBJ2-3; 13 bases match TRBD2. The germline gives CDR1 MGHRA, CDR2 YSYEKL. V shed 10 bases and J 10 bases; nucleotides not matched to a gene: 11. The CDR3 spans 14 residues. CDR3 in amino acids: CATQTGTSGKAQYF. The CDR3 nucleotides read TGCGCCACCCAGACCGGGACTAGCGGGAAGGCGCAGTATTTT.

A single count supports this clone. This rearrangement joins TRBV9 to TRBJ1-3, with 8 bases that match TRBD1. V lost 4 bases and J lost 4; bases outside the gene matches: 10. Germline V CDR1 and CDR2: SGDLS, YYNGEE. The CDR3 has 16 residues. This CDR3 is CASSPMDRVSGNTIYF. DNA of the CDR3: TGTGCCAGCAGCCCCATGGACAGGGTTTCAGGAAACACCATATATTTT.

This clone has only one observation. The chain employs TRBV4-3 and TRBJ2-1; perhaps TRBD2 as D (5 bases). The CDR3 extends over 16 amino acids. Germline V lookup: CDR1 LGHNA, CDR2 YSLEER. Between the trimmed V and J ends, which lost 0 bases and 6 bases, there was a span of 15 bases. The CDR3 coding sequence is TGCGCCAGCAGCCAAGATAGGAGGATAGTTGGCAATGAGCAGTTCTTC. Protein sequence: CASSQDRRIVGNEQFF.

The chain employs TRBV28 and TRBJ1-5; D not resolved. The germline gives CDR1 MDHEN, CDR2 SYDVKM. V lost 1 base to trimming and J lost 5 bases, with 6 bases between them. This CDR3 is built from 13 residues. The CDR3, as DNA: TGTGCCAGCAGTTTATCGTTCTATCAGCCCCAGCATTTT. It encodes CASSLSFYQPQHF.

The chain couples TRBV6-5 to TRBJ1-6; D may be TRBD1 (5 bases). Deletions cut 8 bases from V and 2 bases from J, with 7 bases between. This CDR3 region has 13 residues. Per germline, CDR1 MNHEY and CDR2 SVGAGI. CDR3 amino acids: CASAGTYNSPLHF. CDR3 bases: TGTGCCAGCGCAGGGACCTATAATTCACCCCTCCACTTT.

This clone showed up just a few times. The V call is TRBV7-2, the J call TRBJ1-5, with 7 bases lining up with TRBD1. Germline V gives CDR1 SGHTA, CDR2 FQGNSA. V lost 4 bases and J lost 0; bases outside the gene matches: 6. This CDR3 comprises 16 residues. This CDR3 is CASSSSWTGSNQPQHF. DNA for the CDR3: TGTGCCAGCAGCTCCTCTTGGACAGGTAGCAATCAGCCCCAGCATTTT.

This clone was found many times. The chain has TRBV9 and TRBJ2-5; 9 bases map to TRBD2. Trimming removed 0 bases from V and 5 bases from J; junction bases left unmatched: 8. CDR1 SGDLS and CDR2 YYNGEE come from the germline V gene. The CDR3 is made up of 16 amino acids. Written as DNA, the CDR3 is TGTGCCAGCAGCGTAGGAGCGGGAGGTACCGGGGAGACCCAGTACTTC. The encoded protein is CASSVGAGGTGETQYF.

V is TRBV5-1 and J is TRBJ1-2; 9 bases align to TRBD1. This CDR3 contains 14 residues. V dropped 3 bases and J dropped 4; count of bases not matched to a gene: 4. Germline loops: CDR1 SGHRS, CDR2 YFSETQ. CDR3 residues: CASSSTGGSYGYTF. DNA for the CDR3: TGCGCCAGCAGCTCAACAGGGGGCAGCTATGGCTACACCTTC.

The CDR3 loop is CASSKGQANTEAFF. CDR3 DNA: TGTGCCAGTAGTAAGGGACAGGCGAACACTGAAGCTTTCTTT. The V gene is TRBV19, the J gene TRBJ1-1; 8 bases line up with TRBD1. The V gene's germline CDR1 is LNHDA and CDR2 SQIVND (reference sequence). Unmatched junction bases numbered 2, after V lost 4 bases and J lost 1 base. This CDR3 is built from 14 residues.

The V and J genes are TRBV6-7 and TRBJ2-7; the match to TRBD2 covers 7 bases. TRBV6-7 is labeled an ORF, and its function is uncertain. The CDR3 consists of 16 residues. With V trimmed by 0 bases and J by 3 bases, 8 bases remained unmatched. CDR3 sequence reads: CASSYSGVGGDYEQYF. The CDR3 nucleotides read TGTGCCAGCAGTTACTCCGGAGTGGGGGGGGACTACGAGCAGTACTTC.

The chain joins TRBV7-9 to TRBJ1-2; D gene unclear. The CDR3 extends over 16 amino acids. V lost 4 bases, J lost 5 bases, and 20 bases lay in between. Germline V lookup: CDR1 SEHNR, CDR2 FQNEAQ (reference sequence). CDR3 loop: CASSSLGRQVGYGYTF. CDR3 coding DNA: TGTGCCAGCAGCTCCCTAGGGAGGCAGGTCGGTTATGGCTACACCTTC.

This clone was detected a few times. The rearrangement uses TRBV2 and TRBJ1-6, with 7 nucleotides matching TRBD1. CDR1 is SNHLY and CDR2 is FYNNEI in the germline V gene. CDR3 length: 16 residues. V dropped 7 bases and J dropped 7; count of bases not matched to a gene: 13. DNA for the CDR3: TGTGCCAGCAAAATAAATACCGGGACAGCAAATTCACCCCTCCACTTT. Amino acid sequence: CASKINTGTANSPLHF.

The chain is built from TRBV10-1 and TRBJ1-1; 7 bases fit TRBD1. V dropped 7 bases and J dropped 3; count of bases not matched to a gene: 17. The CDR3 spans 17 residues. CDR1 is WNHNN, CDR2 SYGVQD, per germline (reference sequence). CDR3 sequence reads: CASTDRVKSGGYTEAFF. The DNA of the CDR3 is TGCGCCAGCACAGACAGGGTGAAAAGTGGGGGCTACACTGAAGCTTTCTTT.

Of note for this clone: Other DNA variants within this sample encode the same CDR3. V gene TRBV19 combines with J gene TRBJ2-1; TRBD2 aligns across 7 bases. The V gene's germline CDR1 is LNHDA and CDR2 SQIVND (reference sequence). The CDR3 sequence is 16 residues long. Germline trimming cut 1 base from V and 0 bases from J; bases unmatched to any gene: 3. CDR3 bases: TGTGCCAGTAGTATAGGGGGGGGGAGCTCCTACAATGAGCAGTTCTTC. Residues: CASSIGGGSSYNEQFF.

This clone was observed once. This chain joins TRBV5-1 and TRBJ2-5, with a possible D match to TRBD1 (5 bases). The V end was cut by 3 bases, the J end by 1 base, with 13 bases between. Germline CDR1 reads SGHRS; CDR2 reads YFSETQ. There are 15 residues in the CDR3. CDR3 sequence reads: CASSSVREAQETQYF. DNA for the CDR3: TGCGCCAGCAGCTCCGTCAGGGAAGCCCAAGAGACCCAGTACTTC.

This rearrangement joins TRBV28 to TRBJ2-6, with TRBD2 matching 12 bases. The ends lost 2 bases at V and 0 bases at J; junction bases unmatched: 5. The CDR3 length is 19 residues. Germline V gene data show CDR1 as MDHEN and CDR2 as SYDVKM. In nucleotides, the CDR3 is TGTGCCAGCAGTTTAATACTAGCGGGAGGAGGCTCTGGGGCCAACGTCCTGACTTTC. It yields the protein CASSLILAGGGSGANVLTF. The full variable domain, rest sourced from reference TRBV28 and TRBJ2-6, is DVKVTQSSRYLVKRTGEKVFLECVQDMDHENMFWYRQDPGLGLRLIYFSYDVKMKEKGDIPEGYSVSREKKERFSLILESASTNQTSMYLCASSLILAGGGSGANVLTFGAGSRLTVL.

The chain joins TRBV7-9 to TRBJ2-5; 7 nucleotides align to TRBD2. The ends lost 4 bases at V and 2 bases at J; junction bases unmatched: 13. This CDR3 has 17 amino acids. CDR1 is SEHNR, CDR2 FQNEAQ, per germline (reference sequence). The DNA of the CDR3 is TGTGCCAGCAGCTCTAGCGGAGGGGAGGCGCATCAAGAGACCCAGTACTTC. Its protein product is CASSSSGGEAHQETQYF.

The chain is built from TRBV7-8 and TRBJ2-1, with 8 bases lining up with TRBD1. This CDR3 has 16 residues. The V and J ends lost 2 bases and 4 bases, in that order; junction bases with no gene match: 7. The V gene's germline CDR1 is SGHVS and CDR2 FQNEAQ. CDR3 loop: CASSLTNTGGYNEQFF. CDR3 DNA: TGTGCCAGCAGCTTAACAAATACAGGGGGGTACAATGAGCAGTTCTTC.

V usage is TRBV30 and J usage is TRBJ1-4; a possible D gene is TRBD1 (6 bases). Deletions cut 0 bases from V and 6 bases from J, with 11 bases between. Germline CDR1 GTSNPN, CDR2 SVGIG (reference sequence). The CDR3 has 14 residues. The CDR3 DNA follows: TGTGCCTGGAGTGTAGGGACATTGGATGAAAAACTGTTTTTT. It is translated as CAWSVGTLDEKLFF.

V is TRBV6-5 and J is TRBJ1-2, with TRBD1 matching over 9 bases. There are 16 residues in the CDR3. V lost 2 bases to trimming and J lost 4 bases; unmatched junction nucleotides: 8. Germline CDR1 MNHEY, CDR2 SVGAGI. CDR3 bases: TGTGCCAGCAGTTACATACAGGGGGCTGGTAGCTATGGCTACACCTTC. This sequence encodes CASSYIQGAGSYGYTF.

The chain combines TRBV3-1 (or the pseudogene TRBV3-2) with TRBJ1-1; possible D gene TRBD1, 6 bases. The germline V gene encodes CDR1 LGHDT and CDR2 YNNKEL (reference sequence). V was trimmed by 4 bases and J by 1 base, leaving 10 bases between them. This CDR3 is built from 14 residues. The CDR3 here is CASSPGTPNTEAFF. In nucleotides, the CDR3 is TGTGCCAGCAGCCCAGGGACACCGAACACTGAAGCTTTCTTT.

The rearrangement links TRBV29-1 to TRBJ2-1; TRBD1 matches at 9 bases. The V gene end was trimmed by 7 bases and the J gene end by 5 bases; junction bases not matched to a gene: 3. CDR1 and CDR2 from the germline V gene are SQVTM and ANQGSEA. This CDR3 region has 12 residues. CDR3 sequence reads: CSGTGVNNEQFF. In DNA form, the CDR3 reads TGCAGCGGGACAGGGGTCAACAATGAGCAGTTCTTC.

CDR3: CASRRTSGTTTTYEQFF. CDR3 nucleotide sequence: TGCGCCAGCCGGCGTACCTCCGGGACTACTACTACATATGAGCAGTTCTTC. The V call is TRBV5-1, the J call TRBJ2-1; 7 bases agree with TRBD2. J gave up 8 bases and V 7 bases, and 21 bases lay outside the gene matches. Per the germline V gene, CDR1 is SGHRS and CDR2 is YFSETQ. The CDR3 spans 17 residues.

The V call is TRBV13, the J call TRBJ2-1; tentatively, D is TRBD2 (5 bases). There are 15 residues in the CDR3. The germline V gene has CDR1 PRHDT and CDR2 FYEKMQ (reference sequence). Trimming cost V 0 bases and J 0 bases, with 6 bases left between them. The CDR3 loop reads CASSLGGSSYNEQFF. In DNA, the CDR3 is TGTGCCAGCAGCTTAGGGGGGAGCTCCTACAATGAGCAGTTCTTC.

CDR3 sequence (DNA): TGCAGCATACAGAATTTCTATGGCTACACCTTC. Protein product: CSIQNFYGYTF. J is TRBJ1-2 and V is TRBV29-1; D remains ambiguous. Germline V gene sequence: CDR1 SQVTM, CDR2 ANQGSEA. The V and J ends lost 8 bases and 4 bases respectively, with 11 bases between them. There are 11 residues in the CDR3.

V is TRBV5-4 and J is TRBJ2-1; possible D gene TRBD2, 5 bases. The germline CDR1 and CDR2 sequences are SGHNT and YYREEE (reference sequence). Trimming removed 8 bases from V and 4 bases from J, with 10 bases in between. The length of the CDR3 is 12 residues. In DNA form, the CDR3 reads TGTGCCAGTACGACGGGATACAATGAGCAGTTCTTC. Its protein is CASTTGYNEQFF.

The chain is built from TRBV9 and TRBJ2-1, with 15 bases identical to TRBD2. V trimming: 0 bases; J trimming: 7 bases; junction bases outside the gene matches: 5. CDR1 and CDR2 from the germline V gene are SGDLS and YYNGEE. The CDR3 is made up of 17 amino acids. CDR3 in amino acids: CASSVVPGLAGGNEQFF. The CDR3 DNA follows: TGTGCCAGCAGCGTAGTCCCGGGACTAGCGGGGGGTAATGAGCAGTTCTTC.

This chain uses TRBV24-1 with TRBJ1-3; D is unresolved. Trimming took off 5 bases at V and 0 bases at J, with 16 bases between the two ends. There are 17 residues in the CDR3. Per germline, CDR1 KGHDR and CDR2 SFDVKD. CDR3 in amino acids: CATSGAATRDSGNTIYF. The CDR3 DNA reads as TGTGCCACCAGTGGAGCGGCTACCCGAGACTCTGGAAACACCATATATTTT.

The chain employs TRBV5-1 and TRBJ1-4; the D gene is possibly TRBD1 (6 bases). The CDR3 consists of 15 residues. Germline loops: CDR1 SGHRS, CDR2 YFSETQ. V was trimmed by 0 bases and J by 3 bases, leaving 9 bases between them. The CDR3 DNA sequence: TGCGCCAGCAGCTTGGTGGGGGCATCTAATGAAAAACTGTTTTTT. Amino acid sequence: CASSLVGASNEKLFF.

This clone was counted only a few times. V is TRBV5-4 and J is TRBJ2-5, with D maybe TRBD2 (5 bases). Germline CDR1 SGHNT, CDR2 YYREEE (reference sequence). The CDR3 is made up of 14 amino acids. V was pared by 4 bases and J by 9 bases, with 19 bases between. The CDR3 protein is CASSPFDGPGAQYF. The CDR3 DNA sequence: TGTGCCAGCAGCCCGTTCGACGGCCCCGGGGCCCAGTACTTC.

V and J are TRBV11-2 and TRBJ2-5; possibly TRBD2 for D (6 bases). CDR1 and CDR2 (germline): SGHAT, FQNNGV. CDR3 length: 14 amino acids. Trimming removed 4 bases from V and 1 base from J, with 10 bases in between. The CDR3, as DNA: TGTGCCAGCAGCTCCCGACTAGTCCAAGAGACCCAGTACTTC. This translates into CASSSRLVQETQYF.